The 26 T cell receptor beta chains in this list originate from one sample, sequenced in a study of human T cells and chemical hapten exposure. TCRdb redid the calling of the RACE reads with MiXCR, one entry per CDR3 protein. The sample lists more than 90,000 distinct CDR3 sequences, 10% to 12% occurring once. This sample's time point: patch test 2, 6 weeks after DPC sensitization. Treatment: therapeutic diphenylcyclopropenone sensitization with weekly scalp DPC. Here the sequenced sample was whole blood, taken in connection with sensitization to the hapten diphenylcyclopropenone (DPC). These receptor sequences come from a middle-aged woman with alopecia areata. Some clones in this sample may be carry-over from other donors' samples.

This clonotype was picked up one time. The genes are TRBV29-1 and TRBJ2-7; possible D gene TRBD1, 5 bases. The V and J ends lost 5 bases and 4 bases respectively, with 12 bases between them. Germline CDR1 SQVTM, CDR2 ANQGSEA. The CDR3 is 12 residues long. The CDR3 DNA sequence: TGCAGCGTTTGGCAGGGCGCTTACGAGCAGTACTTC. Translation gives CSVWQGAYEQYF.

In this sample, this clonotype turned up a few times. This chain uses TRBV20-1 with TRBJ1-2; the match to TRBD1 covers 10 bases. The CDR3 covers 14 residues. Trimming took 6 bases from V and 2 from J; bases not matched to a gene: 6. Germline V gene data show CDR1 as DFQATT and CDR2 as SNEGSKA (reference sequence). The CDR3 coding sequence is TGCAGTGCAGATGAGACAGGGGGCAACTATGGCTACACCTTC. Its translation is CSADETGGNYGYTF.

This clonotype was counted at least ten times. This CDR3 is CASSQDLADVTDTQYF. Here the CDR3 DNA reads TGTGCCAGCAGCCAAGATTTGGCGGATGTTACAGATACGCAGTATTTT. The chain uses TRBV3-1 and TRBJ2-3; no clear D gene. V was clipped by 0 bases and J by 3 bases, with 13 bases between them. Germline loops: CDR1 LGHDT, CDR2 YNNKEL (reference sequence). There are 16 residues in the CDR3.

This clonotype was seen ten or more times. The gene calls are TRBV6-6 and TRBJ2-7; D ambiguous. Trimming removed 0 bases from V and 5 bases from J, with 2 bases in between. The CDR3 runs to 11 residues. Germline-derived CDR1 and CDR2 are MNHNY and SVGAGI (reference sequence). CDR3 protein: CASSYSNEQYF. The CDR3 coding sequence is TGTGCCAGCAGTTACTCTAACGAGCAGTACTTC.

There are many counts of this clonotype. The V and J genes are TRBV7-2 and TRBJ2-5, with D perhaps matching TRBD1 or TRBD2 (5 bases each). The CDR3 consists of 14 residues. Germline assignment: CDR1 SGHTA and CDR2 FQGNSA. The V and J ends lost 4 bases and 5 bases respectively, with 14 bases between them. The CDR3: CASSSPGPRETQYF. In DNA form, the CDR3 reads TGTGCCAGCAGCTCCCCGGGGCCGCGGGAGACCCAGTACTTC.

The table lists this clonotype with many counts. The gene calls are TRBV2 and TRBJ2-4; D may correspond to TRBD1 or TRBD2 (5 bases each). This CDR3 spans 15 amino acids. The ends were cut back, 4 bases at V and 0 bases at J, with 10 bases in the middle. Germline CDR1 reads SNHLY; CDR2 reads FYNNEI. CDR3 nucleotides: TGTGCCAGCAGTGTAGAGGGGATAGCCAAAAACATTCAGTACTTC. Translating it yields CASSVEGIAKNIQYF.

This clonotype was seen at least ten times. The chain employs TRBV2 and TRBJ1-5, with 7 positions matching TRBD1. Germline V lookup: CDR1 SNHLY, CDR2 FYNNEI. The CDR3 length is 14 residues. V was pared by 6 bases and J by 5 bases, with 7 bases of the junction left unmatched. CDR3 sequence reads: CASRGQNVDQPQHF. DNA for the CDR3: TGTGCCAGCAGGGGACAGAATGTTGATCAGCCCCAGCATTTT.

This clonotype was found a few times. The CDR3 nucleotides read TGTGCCAGCAGCTTATCAGGGGGCGGTTTTGACACTGAAGCTTTCTTT. Protein product: CASSLSGGGFDTEAFF. The chain has TRBV11-2 and TRBJ1-1, with 8 bases lining up with TRBD1. The germline gives CDR1 SGHAT, CDR2 FQNNGV. V dropped 2 bases and J dropped 3; count of bases not matched to a gene: 8. The CDR3 loop spans 16 amino acids.

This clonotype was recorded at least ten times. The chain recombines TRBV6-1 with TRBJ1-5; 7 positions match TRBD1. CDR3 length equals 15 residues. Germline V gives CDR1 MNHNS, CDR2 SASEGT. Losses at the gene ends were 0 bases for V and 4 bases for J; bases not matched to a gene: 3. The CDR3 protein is CASSEAGGQNQPQHF. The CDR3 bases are TGTGCCAGCAGTGAAGCGGGGGGACAGAATCAGCCCCAGCATTTT.

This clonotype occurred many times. The DNA for the CDR3 is TGTGCCAGCAGTTACTCCCAACAGGGATCTAACTATGGCTACACCTTC. Translation: CASSYSQQGSNYGYTF. The J gene is TRBJ1-2, the V gene TRBV6-5, with D perhaps TRBD1 (6 bases). Trimming removed 0 bases at V and 0 bases at J, with 11 bases between. The CDR3 spans 16 residues. The germline CDR1 and CDR2 sequences are MNHEY and SVGAGI.

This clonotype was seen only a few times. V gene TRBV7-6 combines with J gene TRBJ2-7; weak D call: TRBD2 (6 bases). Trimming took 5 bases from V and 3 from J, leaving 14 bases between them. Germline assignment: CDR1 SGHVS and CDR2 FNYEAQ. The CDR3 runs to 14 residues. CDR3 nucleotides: TGTGCCAGCAGCGCTAGCGCGTGGGGCTACGAGCAGTACTTC. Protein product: CASSASAWGYEQYF.

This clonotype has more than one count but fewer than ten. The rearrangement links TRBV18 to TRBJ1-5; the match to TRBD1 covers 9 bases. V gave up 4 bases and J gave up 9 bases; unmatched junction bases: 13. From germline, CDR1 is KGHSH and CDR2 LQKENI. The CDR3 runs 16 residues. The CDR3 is CASSQVPGQGLRPQHF. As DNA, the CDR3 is TGTGCCAGCTCACAAGTCCCGGGACAGGGCCTCCGGCCCCAGCATTTT.

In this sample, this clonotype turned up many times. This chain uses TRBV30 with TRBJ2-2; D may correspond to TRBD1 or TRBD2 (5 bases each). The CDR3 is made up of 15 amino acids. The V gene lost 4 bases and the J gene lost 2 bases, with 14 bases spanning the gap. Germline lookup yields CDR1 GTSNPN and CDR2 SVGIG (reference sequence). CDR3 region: CAWTTPGHNTGELFF. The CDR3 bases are TGTGCCTGGACCACACCGGGGCATAACACCGGGGAGCTGTTTTTT.

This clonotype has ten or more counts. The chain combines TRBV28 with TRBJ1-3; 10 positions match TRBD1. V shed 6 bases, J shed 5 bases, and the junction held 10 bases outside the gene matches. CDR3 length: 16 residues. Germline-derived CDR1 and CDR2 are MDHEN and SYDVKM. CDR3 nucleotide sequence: TGTGCCAGCAGCTCTCCCCGGGACAGGGGAAGAAACACCATATATTTT. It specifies CASSSPRDRGRNTIYF.

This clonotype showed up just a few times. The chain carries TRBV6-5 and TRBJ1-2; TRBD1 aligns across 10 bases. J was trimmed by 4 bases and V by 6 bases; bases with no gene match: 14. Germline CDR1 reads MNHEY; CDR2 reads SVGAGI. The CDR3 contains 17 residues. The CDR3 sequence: CASSGPRRQGAGYGYTF. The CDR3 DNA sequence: TGTGCCAGCAGCGGCCCGCGTCGACAGGGGGCGGGCTATGGCTACACCTTC.

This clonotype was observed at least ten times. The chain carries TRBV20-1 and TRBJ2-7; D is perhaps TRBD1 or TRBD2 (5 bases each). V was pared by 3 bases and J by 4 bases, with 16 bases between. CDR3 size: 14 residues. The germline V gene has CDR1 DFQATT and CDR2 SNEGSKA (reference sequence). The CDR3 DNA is TGCAGTGCTAGGTTATTAGAGGGGAAGTACGAGCAGTACTTC. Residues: CSARLLEGKYEQYF.

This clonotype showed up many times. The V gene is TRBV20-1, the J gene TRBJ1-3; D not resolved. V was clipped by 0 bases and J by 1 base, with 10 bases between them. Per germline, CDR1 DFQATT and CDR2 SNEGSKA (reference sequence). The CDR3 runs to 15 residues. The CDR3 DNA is TGCAGTGCTAGAGATTTAGTGGGGTCTGGAAACACCATATATTTT. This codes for CSARDLVGSGNTIYF.

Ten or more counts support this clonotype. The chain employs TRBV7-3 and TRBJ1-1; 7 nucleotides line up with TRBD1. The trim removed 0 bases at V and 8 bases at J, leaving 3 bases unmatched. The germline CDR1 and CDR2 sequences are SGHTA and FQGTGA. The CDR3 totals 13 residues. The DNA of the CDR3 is TGTGCCAGCAGCTTAACTAGGGACAGAGAAGCTTTCTTT. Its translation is CASSLTRDREAFF. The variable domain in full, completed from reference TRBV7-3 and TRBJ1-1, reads GAGVSQTPSNKVTEKGKYVELRCDPISGHTALYWYRQSLGQGPEFLIYFQGTGAADDSGLPNDRFFAVRPEGSVSTLKIQRTERGDSAVYLCASSLTRDREAFFGQGTRLTVV.

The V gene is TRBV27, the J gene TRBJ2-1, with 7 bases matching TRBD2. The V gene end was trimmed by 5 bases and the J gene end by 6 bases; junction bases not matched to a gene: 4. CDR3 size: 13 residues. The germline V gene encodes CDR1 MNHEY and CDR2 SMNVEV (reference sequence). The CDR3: CASSPGRFNEQFF. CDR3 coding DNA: TGTGCCAGCAGTCCCGGGAGGTTCAATGAGCAGTTCTTC.

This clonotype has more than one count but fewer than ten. The CDR3 here is CASTLAGTNEKLFF. The CDR3 region has the DNA TGTGCCAGCACCCTCGCGGGAACTAATGAAAAACTGTTTTTT. The rearrangement joins TRBV7-2 to TRBJ1-4; D is unclear. Trimming took 7 bases from V and 1 from J, leaving 10 bases between them. Germline CDR1 is SGHTA and CDR2 is FQGNSA. CDR3 length equals 14 residues.

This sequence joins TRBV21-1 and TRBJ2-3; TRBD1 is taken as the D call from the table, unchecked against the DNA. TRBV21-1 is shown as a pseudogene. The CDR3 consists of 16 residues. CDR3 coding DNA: TGTGCCAGCAGCAAAAATATACGGGAAGACACAGATACGCAGTATTTT. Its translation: CASSKNIREDTDTQYF.

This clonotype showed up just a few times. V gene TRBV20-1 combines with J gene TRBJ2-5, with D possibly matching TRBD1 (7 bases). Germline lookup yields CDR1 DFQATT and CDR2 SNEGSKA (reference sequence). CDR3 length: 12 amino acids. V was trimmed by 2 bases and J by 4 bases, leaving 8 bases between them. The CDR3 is CSARQGGETQYF. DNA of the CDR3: TGCAGTGCTAGACAGGGGGGAGAGACCCAGTACTTC.

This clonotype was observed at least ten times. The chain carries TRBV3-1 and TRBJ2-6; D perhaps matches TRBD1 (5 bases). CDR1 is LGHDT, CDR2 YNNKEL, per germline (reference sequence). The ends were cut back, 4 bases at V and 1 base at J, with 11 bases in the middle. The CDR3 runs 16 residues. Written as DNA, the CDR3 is TGTGCCAGCAGCCGACAGCGCGGATCTGGGGCCAACGTCCTGACTTTC. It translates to CASSRQRGSGANVLTF.

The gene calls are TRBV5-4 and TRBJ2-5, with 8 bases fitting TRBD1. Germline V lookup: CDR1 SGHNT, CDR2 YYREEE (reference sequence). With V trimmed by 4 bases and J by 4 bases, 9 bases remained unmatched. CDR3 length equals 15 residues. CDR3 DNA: TGTGCCAGCAGCGGAGGACAGGGTAACGGAGAGACCCAGTACTTC. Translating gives CASSGGQGNGETQYF.

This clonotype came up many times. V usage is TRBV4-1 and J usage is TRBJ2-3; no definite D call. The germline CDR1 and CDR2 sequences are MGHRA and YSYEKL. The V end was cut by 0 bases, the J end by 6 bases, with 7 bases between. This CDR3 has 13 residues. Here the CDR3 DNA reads TGCGCCAGCAGCCAAGATCCTTGGGATACGCAGTATTTT. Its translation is CASSQDPWDTQYF.

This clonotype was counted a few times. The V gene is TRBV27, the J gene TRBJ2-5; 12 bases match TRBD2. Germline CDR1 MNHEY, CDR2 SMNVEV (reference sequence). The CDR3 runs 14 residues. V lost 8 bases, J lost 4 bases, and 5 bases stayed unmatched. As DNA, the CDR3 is TGTGCCAGCGGAACTAGCGGGAGGTCAGAGACCCAGTACTTC. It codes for CASGTSGRSETQYF.